The entry that follows covers one T cell receptor (beta chain) sequence. The data belong to a study of blood T cell repertoires in COVID-19. For the study at large: Samples taken during acute and convalescent COVID-19 were collected in the United States, Italy and Spain. PBMCs, B-cell-depleted T cells, or T cells provided the cDNA or gDNA that made up the material.

Per the authors' pipeline: Amplification of reference gene primers was used by the study to estimate nucleated cell counts. Some clones are missing from TCRdb's copy, which holds only in-frame ones; the method was immunoSEQ multiplex PCR. That table is the source of V, J and clone size, and D and trimming were worked out from the DNA. The repertoire holds about 480,000 clones, with roughly 91% as singletons. Trimming shortened V by 3 bases and J by 0 bases, and 17 bases separated the two germline ends. The V gene's germline CDR1 is SQVTM and CDR2 ANQGSEA. The length of the CDR3 is 16 residues. Enrollment of patients from Seattle took place during active infection, with longitudinal follow-up.

The V and J genes are TRBV29-1 and TRBJ1-2; D might be TRBD1 (5 bases). This sequence was found in a woman in her fifties or sixties with COVID-19, enrolled during active disease. Sequencing was done on a sample of peripheral blood. The CDR3 sequence is CSVDRLQGRANYGYTF. The CDR3 DNA reads TGCAGCGTTGATAGGTTGCAGGGCCGAGCTAACTATGGCTACACCTTC.